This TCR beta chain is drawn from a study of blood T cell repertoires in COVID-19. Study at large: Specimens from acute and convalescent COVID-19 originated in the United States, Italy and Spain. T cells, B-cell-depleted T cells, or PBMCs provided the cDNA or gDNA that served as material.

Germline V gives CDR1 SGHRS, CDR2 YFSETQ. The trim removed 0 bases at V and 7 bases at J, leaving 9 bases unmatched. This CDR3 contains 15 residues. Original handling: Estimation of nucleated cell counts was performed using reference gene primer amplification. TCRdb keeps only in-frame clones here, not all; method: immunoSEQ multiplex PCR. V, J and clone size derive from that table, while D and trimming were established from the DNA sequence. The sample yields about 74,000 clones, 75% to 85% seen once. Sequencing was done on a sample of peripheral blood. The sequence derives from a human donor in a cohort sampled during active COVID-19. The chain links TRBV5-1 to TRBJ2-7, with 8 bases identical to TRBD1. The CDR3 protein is CASSLGIQGAGEQYF. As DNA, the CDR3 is TGCGCCAGCAGCTTGGGTATCCAGGGGGCTGGTGAGCAGTACTTC. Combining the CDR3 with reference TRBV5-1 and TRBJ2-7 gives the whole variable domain KAGVTQTPRYLIKTRGQQVTLSCSPISGHRSVSWYQQTPGQGLQFLFEYFSETQRNKGNFPGRFSGRQFSNSRSEMNVSTLELGDSALYLCASSLGIQGAGEQYFGPGTRLTVT.